The TCR beta chain described here comes from a study of radiotherapy plus CTLA-4 blockade in lung cancer. Looking at the study overall: Around 19% of enrolled patients responded objectively, and around 30% had disease control.

The germline V gene encodes CDR1 SGHRS and CDR2 YFSETQ. This CDR3 is built from 15 residues. Trimming took 4 bases from V and 5 from J; bases not matched to a gene: 11. Measured with immunoSEQ multiplex PCR; TCRdb has only the in-frame clones, and not every one. This sample has 50,000 to 65,000 clones, with approximately 82% found just once. This material consisted of peripheral blood, taken from a patient treated with radiotherapy plus ipilimumab. This clonotype originated in a human donor with non-small cell lung cancer whose response to radiotherapy plus ipilimumab could not be evaluated. V gene TRBV5-1 combines with J gene TRBJ2-5, with TRBD1 matching over 7 bases. The CDR3 here is CASSLGQPEVETQYF. CDR3 coding DNA: TGCGCCAGCAGCCTGGGACAGCCTGAGGTGGAGACCCAGTACTTC.